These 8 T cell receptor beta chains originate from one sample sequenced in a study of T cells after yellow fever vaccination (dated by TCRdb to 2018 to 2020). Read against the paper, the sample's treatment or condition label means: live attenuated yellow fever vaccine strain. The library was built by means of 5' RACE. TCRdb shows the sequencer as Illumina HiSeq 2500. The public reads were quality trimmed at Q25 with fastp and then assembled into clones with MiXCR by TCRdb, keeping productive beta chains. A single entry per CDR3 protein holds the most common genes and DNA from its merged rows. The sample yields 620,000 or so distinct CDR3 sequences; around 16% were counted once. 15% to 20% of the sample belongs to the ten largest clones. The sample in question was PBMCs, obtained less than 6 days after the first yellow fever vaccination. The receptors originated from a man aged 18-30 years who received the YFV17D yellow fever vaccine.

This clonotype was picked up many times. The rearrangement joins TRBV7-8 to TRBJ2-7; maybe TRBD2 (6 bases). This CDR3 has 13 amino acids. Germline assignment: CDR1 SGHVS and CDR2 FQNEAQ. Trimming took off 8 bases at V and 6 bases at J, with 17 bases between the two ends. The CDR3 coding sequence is TGTGCCAGCGCGGGACCTCTTACCCTCGAGCAGTACGTC. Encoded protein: CASAGPLTLEQYV.

The CDR3 spells CASSDPGPTAGELFF. CDR3 in DNA: TGTGCCAGCAGCGACCCGGGACCTACTGCCGGGGAGCTGTTTTTT. V gene TRBV6-2 or TRBV6-3 combines with J gene TRBJ2-2; D assignment may be TRBD1 or TRBD2 (5 bases each). Germline loops: CDR1 MNHEY, CDR2 SVGEGT. With 6 bases removed from V and 6 bases from J, the gap between germline ends came to 17 bases. This CDR3 spans 15 amino acids.

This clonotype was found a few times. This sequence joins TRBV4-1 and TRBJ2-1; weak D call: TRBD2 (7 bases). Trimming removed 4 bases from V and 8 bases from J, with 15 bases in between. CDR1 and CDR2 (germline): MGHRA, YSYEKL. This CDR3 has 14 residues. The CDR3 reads CASSPAGRGDEQFF. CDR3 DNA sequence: TGCGCCAGCAGCCCAGCGGGGAGGGGGGATGAGCAGTTCTTC.

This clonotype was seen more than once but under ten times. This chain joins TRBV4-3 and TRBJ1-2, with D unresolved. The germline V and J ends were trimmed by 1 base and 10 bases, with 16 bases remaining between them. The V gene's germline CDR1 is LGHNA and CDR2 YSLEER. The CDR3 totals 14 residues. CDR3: CASSQVEARSDYTF. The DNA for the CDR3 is TGCGCCAGCAGCCAAGTTGAGGCCAGGAGCGACTACACCTTC.

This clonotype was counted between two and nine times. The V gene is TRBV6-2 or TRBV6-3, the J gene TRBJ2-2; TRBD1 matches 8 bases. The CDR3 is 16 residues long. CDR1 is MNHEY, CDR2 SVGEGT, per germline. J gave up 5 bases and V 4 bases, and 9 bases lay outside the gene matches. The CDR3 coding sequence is TGTGCCAGCAGTTCCGAGGACAGGGTGGGGACCGGGGAGCTGTTTTTT. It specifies CASSSEDRVGTGELFF.

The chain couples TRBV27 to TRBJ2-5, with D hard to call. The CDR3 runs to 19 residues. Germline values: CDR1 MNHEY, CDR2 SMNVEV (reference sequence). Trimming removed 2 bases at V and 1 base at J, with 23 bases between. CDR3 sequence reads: CASSLSHRGIIPSQETQYF. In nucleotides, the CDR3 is TGTGCCAGCAGTTTAAGCCATCGTGGGATAATACCCTCCCAAGAGACCCAGTACTTC.

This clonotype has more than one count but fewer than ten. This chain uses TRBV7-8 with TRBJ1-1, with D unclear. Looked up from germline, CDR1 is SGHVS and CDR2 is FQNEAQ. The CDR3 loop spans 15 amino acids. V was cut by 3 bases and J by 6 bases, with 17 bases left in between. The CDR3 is CASSFQGRTEAEAFF. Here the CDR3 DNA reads TGTGCCAGCAGCTTTCAAGGGAGGACGGAGGCTGAAGCTTTCTTT. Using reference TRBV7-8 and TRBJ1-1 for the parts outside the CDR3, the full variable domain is GAGVSQSPRYKVAKRGQDVALRCDPISGHVSLFWYQQALGQGPEFLTYFQNEAQLDKSGLPSDRFFAERPEGSVSTLKIQRTQQEDSAVYLCASSFQGRTEAEAFFGQGTRLTVV.

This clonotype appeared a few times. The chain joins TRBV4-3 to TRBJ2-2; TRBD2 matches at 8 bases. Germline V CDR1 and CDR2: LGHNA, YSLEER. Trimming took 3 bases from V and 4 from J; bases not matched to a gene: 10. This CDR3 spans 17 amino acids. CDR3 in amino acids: CASSHQAGRGVTGELFF. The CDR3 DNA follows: TGCGCCAGCAGCCATCAAGCAGGGCGGGGGGTCACCGGGGAGCTGTTTTTT.